These T cell receptor beta chains were read from a single sample in a study of CD8+ T cells in alopecia areata. The protocol was immunoSEQ multiplex PCR, while the TCRdb copy is restricted to in-frame clones and leaves out a portion. The sample includes around 290,000 clones, 55% to 70% of them seen just once. Sequenced here: CD4+ T cells sorted from blood, sampled at week 24, from a patient treated with tofacitinib. These receptors were obtained from a human donor with alopecia areata. Both conserved end residues are part of each CDR3. Fields, in order: V gene, J gene, CDR3 protein.

v_gene: TRBV29-1; j_gene: TRBJ2-3; CDR3aa: CSVEILATDTDTQYF
v_gene: TRBV18; j_gene: TRBJ1-1; CDR3aa: CASSPSRTGNTEAFF
v_gene: TRBV20-1; j_gene: TRBJ2-3; CDR3aa: CSASRTDTQYF
v_gene: TRBV7-9; j_gene: TRBJ2-2; CDR3aa: CASSLGPGTGKNTGELFF
v_gene: TRBV5-1; j_gene: TRBJ1-2; CDR3aa: CASSLGPGPTYGYTF
v_gene: TRBV7-6; j_gene: TRBJ2-3; CDR3aa: CASSSPPIAGALTDTQYF
v_gene: TRBV5-1; j_gene: TRBJ2-4; CDR3aa: CASSFTGTARRYKNIQYF
v_gene: TRBV5-4; j_gene: TRBJ1-2; CDR3aa: CASSPDGVVGYTF
v_gene: TRBV5-4; j_gene: TRBJ1-4; CDR3aa: CASSLEASNEKLFF
v_gene: TRBV9; j_gene: TRBJ2-2; CDR3aa: CASSVKDANTGELFF
v_gene: TRBV27; j_gene: TRBJ1-4; CDR3aa: CASSLRQRNEKLFF
v_gene: TRBV2; j_gene: TRBJ1-5; CDR3aa: CASSLDRLGNQPQHF
v_gene: TRBV6-1; j_gene: TRBJ2-1; CDR3aa: CASSSDSSEQFF
v_gene: TRBV4-2; j_gene: TRBJ2-5; CDR3aa: CASSQDRSQETQYF
v_gene: TRBV5-4; j_gene: TRBJ2-5; CDR3aa: CASSLIVAETQYF